This is a list of T cell receptor beta chains from one sample in a study of blood T cell repertoires in COVID-19. Method: immunoSEQ multiplex PCR; TCRdb's copy keeps in-frame clones and lacks some. Seen here are fewer than 500,000 clones, roughly 90% observed once, and the top ten hold over 0.9%. Sequenced: PBMCs or T cells enriched from blood (not recorded which). Every receptor here comes from a woman aged 25 to 39 with acute COVID-19. Both conserved end residues are part of each CDR3. A D gene is named only where the DNA matches it firmly. Clone size is stated in some rows and not others, as once, few, many or a class when expanded.

>.|TRBD1|TRBJ2-7|TRBV27
CASRLVGQGGYEQYF
TGTGCCAGCAGGCTAGTGGGACAGGGGGGCTACGAGCAGTACTTC
>.|TRBD1|TRBJ1-2|TRBV7-9
CASSLTDRAYGYTF
TGTGCCAGCAGCTTAACGGACAGGGCCTATGGCTACACCTTC
>.|.|TRBJ1-6|TRBV4-2
CASSQESVSYNSPLHF
TGTGCCAGCAGCCAAGAGAGTGTATCCTATAATTCACCCCTCCACTTT
>.|.|TRBJ1-3|TRBV12-5
CASGLWSRWISGNTIYF
TGTGCTAGTGGTTTGTGGTCGCGGTGGATCTCTGGAAACACCATATATTTT
>.|.|TRBJ2-1|TRBV10-2
CASSDRALGDEQFF
TGCGCCAGCAGTGATCGTGCTTTAGGGGATGAGCAGTTCTTC
>few|TRBD2|TRBJ2-1|TRBV3-1/TRBV3-2
CASSPTSGAKYNEQFF
TGTGCCAGCAGCCCTACTAGCGGGGCAAAGTACAATGAGCAGTTCTTC
>.|.|TRBJ1-6|TRBV7-2
CASSLIQWNSPLHF
TGTGCCAGCAGCTTAATACAGTGGAATTCACCCCTCCACTTT
>.|.|TRBJ1-2|TRBV6-5
CASSSRRANYGYTF
TGTGCCAGCAGTAGTAGGAGAGCTAACTATGGCTACACCTTC
>.|TRBD1|TRBJ1-1|TRBV7-2
CASSLATGAFTEAFF
TGTGCCAGCAGCTTAGCCACAGGGGCATTCACTGAAGCTTTCTTT
>.|.|TRBJ1-5|TRBV5-6
CASSFRQASNQPQHF
TGTGCCAGCAGCTTCCGACAGGCTAGCAATCAGCCCCAGCATTTT
>.|TRBD2|TRBJ2-2|TRBV25-1
CASETGGPLTGELFF
TGTGCCAGCGAGACGGGGGGGCCTCTCACCGGGGAGCTGTTTTTT
>.|.|TRBJ1-2|TRBV19
CASSLAGDFYGYTF
TGTGCCAGTAGTCTTGCAGGGGATTTCTATGGCTACACCTTC